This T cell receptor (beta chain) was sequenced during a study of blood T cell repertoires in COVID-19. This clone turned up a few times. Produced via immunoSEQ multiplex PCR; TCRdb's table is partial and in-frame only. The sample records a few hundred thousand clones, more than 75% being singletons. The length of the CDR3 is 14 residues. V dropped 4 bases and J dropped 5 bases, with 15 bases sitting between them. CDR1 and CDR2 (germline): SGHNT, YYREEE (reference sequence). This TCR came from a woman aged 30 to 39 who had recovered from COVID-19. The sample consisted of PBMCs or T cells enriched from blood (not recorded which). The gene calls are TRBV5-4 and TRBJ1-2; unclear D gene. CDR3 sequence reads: CASSGAERPYGYTF. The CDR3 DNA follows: TGTGCCAGCAGCGGTGCAGAGCGACCTTATGGCTACACCTTC.